A single TCR beta chain is shown here with its context. Its target is not known. The data are from a study of cytomegalovirus exposure and HLA in healthy donors. Across the whole study: The approximately 680 first-cohort repertoires and the 130 or so validation repertoires shared the same platform, a later analysis reported.

The table came from immunoSEQ multiplex PCR; TCRdb's copy has only in-frame clones and leaves some out. This sample has tens of thousands of clones, with about 94% found just once. Study conclusions and caveats: A few chains linked to CMV were shown in vitro to be specific for CMV antigens.

The length of the CDR3 is 17 residues. CDR1 is SGHNT, CDR2 YYREEE, per germline (reference sequence). Trimming at V came to 4 bases and at J to 7 bases, leaving 17 bases not matched to a gene. This sequence originates from a man aged 18 to 30 in good health and CMV-seropositive. The specimen sequenced was PBMCs. This chain joins TRBV5-4 and TRBJ2-5; 9 bases line up with TRBD1. In DNA form, the CDR3 reads TGTGCCAGCAGCCCCTCCTCGGGACAACCGGGACAGGGGACCCAGTACTTC. Translation: CASSPSSGQPGQGTQYF.